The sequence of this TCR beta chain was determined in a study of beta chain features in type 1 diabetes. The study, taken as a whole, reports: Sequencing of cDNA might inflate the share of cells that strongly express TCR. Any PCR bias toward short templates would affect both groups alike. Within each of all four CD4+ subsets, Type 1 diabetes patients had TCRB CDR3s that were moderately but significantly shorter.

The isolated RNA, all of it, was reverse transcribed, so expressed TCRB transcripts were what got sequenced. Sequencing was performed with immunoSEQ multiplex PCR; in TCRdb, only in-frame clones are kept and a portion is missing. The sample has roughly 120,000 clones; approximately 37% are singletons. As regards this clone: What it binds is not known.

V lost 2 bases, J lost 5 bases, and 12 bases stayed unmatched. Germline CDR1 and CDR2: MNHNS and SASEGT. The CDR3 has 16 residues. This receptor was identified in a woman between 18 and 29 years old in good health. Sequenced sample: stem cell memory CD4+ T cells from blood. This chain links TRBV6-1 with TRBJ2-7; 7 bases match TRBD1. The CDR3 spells CASSELGQTPDHEQYF. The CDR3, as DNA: TGTGCCAGCAGTGAATTGGGACAGACACCCGACCACGAGCAGTACTTC.